The 4 T cell receptor beta chains presented below share a single source sample, sequenced in a study of shared T cell receptors in the human thymus. Profiled with immunoSEQ multiplex PCR; TCRdb holds only in-frame clones, not every one. The table shows roughly 710,000 clones, with 70% to 90% occurring only once. The data also belong to a second study, concerning human thymus T cells.

The material sequenced was thymocytes. Receptors were obtained from a girl under three years old with a congenital heart defect.

The chain carries TRBV7-9 and TRBJ1-3; the D gene is possibly TRBD1 (5 bases). Trimming pared 7 bases from V and 4 bases from J, leaving 20 bases between. Germline lookup yields CDR1 SEHNR and CDR2 FQNEAQ (reference sequence). The CDR3 runs 16 residues. CDR3 coding DNA: TGTGCCAGCACCCCAGGGAGGGCCCGATTCGGAAACACCATATATTTT. Translating it yields CASTPGRARFGNTIYF.

V is TRBV9 and J is TRBJ1-2; TRBD1 agrees at 7 bases. The CDR3 loop spans 16 amino acids. CDR1 and CDR2 (germline): SGDLS, YYNGEE. After removal of 0 bases from V and 5 bases from J, the junction contained 10 bases not matched to a gene. As DNA, the CDR3 is TGTGCCAGCAGCGTAGACCTCGCAGGGGGGCCTTATGGCTACACCTTC. Translation: CASSVDLAGGPYGYTF. The full variable domain, completed using reference TRBV9 and TRBJ1-2, is DSGVTQTPKHLITATGQRVTLRCSPRSGDLSVYWYQQSLDQGLQFLIQYYNGEERAKGNILERFSAQQFPDLHSELNLSSLELGDSALYFCASSVDLAGGPYGYTFGSGTRLTVV.

V and J are TRBV19 and TRBJ1-1; weak D call: TRBD1 (5 bases). Deletions cut 3 bases from V and 0 bases from J, with 11 bases between. Germline V gene lookup returns CDR1 LNHDA and CDR2 SQIVND (reference sequence). The CDR3 contains 15 residues. The CDR3 loop is CASSIARVMNTEAFF. The DNA of the CDR3 is TGTGCCAGTAGTATTGCCAGGGTAATGAACACTGAAGCTTTCTTT.

In nucleotides, the CDR3 is TGTGCCAGCAGCGTACGCAGGAGGCCGGGGGAGACCCAGTACTTC. Residues: CASSVRRRPGETQYF. The chain is built from TRBV11-2 and TRBJ2-5; possibly TRBD2 for D (5 bases). This CDR3 contains 15 residues. The V end lost 5 bases, the J end lost 5 bases, and 18 bases lay between the germline ends. From germline, CDR1 is SGHAT and CDR2 FQNNGV.